This entry is about one T cell receptor beta chain. V was clipped by 7 bases and J by 0 bases, with 16 bases between them. Germline CDR1 MNHEY, CDR2 SVGAGI. This CDR3 has 15 amino acids. This specimen comes from a study of blood T cell repertoires in COVID-19. This table comes from immunoSEQ multiplex PCR, and its TCRdb copy is limited to in-frame clones, with some not included. This sample carries some 85,000 clones, 80% to 90% of them seen once, and the ten largest clones take under 9.5%. This receptor was taken from a man aged 50-60 years with acute or convalescent COVID-19. The rearrangement uses TRBV6-5 and TRBJ2-7; the D gene is possibly TRBD2 (6 bases). Sample: peripheral blood. The CDR3 here is CASNSGTGNSYEQYV. CDR3 nucleotides: TGTGCCAGCAACTCCGGGACTGGGAACTCCTACGAGCAGTACGTC.